The 22 T cell receptor beta chains below all came from one sample that was sequenced in a study of neurological immune-mediated disorders. TCRdb used MiXCR to reprocess the 5' RACE reads, holding one entry per CDR3 protein. The table shows around 50,000 distinct CDR3 sequences, with around 3.6% occurring only once. The source material was PBMCs. These receptors came from a woman in her thirties with multiple sclerosis.

This clonotype was recorded at least ten times. This chain connects TRBV12-3 or TRBV12-4 to TRBJ2-2; TRBD1 aligns across 7 bases. The CDR3 is 14 amino acids. The ends lost 6 bases at V and 0 bases at J; junction bases unmatched: 1. The CDR3 DNA reads TGTGCCAGCAGGGGGACAGCGAACACCGGGGAGCTGTTTTTT. Translated, it gives CASRGTANTGELFF.

This clonotype was observed many times. The chain couples TRBV24-1 to TRBJ2-1, with 10 bases identical to TRBD2. This CDR3 region has 18 residues. The V segment lost 6 bases and the J segment 1 base; nucleotides outside the gene matches: 11. The germline CDR1 and CDR2 sequences are KGHDR and SFDVKD. CDR3 in DNA: TGTGCCACCAGTAGCGGGGGGGCCGACGGCGGGTCCTACAATGAGCAGTTCTTC. This translates into CATSSGGADGGSYNEQFF.

This clonotype was seen ten or more times. The V gene is TRBV20-1, the J gene TRBJ2-5, with a tentative D call TRBD2 (5 bases). The CDR3 has 15 amino acids. The V gene's germline CDR1 is DFQATT and CDR2 SNEGSKA (reference sequence). The V end was cut by 6 bases, the J end by 2 bases, with 19 bases between. CDR3 loop: CSAQTGLVKQETQYF. DNA of the CDR3: TGCAGTGCGCAGACGGGGTTGGTGAAACAAGAGACCCAGTACTTC.

V and J are TRBV7-2 and TRBJ1-1; D not resolved. The CDR3 extends over 13 amino acids. In germline, CDR1 is SGHTA, CDR2 FQGNSA. V was pared by 5 bases and J by 5 bases, with 12 bases between. CDR3 residues: CASSDKTGTEAFF. CDR3 in DNA: TGTGCCAGCAGCGACAAAACGGGGACTGAAGCTTTCTTT.

This clonotype was picked up many times. This chain joins TRBV5-1 and TRBJ1-1; unclear D gene. The V end lost 0 bases, the J end lost 1 base, and 7 bases lay between the germline ends. Germline loops: CDR1 SGHRS, CDR2 YFSETQ. The CDR3 runs to 14 residues. CDR3 protein: CASSLVPRNTEAFF. In nucleotides, the CDR3 is TGCGCCAGCAGCTTGGTCCCGAGGAACACTGAAGCTTTCTTT.

This clonotype appeared many times. The chain recombines TRBV7-2 with TRBJ2-3, with a weak D call TRBD1 (5 bases). The germline gives CDR1 SGHTA, CDR2 FQGNSA. CDR3 length: 16 residues. V was shortened by 1 base and J by 0 bases, with 11 bases between the two germline ends. DNA of the CDR3: TGTGCCAGCAGCTTAGTAAGGGGAACTAGCACAGATACGCAGTATTTT. Amino acid sequence: CASSLVRGTSTDTQYF.

This clonotype was recorded at least ten times. The V gene is TRBV5-1, the J gene TRBJ1-2; D is unclear. The CDR3 covers 13 residues. Germline CDR1 SGHRS, CDR2 YFSETQ. Trimming took off 4 bases at V and 4 bases at J, with 11 bases between the two ends. CDR3 sequence reads: CASSHILGYGYTF. In DNA form, the CDR3 reads TGCGCCAGCAGCCACATTCTAGGCTATGGCTACACCTTC.

In its sample, this clonotype was seen many times. The chain combines TRBV2 with TRBJ1-6, with 7 bases that match TRBD1. CDR3 length: 16 amino acids. Germline V gene sequence: CDR1 SNHLY, CDR2 FYNNEI. The V segment lost 7 bases and the J segment 0 bases; nucleotides outside the gene matches: 6. CDR3 bases: TGTGCCAGCACCTTCCGGGACAGCTCCTATAATTCACCCCTCCACTTT. This encodes CASTFRDSSYNSPLHF.

Points on this clonotype: Just one base apart from a much larger clone, this may be a read error. CDR3 protein: CASRGGVQEQYF. CDR3 DNA sequence: TGTGCCAGCAGGGGGGGGGTCCAAGAGCAGTACTTC. This rearrangement joins TRBV28 to TRBJ2-7; 7 bases fit TRBD2. This CDR3 spans 12 amino acids. Per germline, CDR1 MDHEN and CDR2 SYDVKM. The junction had 6 bases not matched to a gene; V was cut back by 6 bases and J by 7 bases.

Worth noting for this clonotype: Germline is not matched at one junction end, which may reflect a read error. The chain employs TRBV5-1 and TRBJ1-6; D may be TRBD1 (6 bases). Germline V gene sequence: CDR1 SGHRS, CDR2 YFSETQ. The CDR3 is 12 residues long. Here the CDR3 reads CASSPPGGALNF. For the CDR3, the DNA is TGCGCCAGCAGCCCCCCTGGGGGGGCCCTCAACTTT.

This clonotype was counted at least ten times. This CDR3 is CSARISDRTDGYTF. In DNA form, the CDR3 reads TGCAGTGCTCGAATATCGGACAGAACGGATGGCTACACCTTC. V gene TRBV20-1 combines with J gene TRBJ1-2; D might be TRBD1 (6 bases). The germline gives CDR1 DFQATT, CDR2 SNEGSKA (reference sequence). V was clipped by 5 bases and J by 6 bases, with 19 bases between them. CDR3 size: 14 residues.

This clonotype occurred many times. The chain joins TRBV7-9 to TRBJ2-5; 7 nucleotides agree with TRBD1. CDR3 length: 13 residues. Germline CDR1 SEHNR, CDR2 FQNEAQ (reference sequence). J lost 4 bases, V lost 3 bases, and 2 bases had no gene match. The DNA of the CDR3 is TGTGCCAGCAGCTTCGAGGGGGCAGAGACCCAGTACTTC. It translates to CASSFEGAETQYF.

This clonotype was observed at least ten times. The chain has TRBV5-1 and TRBJ2-2, with 8 bases matching TRBD1. Trimming cost V 4 bases and J 3 bases; bases outside gene matches: 2. Per germline, CDR1 SGHRS and CDR2 YFSETQ. The CDR3 loop spans 14 amino acids. CDR3: CASSQGAHTGELFF. CDR3 sequence (DNA): TGCGCCAGCAGCCAGGGGGCGCACACCGGGGAGCTGTTTTTT. Using reference TRBV5-1 and TRBJ2-2 for the parts outside the CDR3, the full variable domain is KAGVTQTPRYLIKTRGQQVTLSCSPISGHRSVSWYQQTPGQGLQFLFEYFSETQRNKGNFPGRFSGRQFSNSRSEMNVSTLELGDSALYLCASSQGAHTGELFFGEGSRLTVL.

This clonotype was picked up many times. The rearrangement links TRBV9 to TRBJ2-1; D is ambiguous. CDR1 is SGDLS, CDR2 YYNGEE, per germline. The germline V and J ends were trimmed by 2 bases and 1 base, with 4 bases remaining between them. The CDR3 contains 13 residues. The CDR3 sequence is CASSVDSYNEQFF. The CDR3, as DNA: TGTGCCAGCAGCGTCGATTCCTACAATGAGCAGTTCTTC.

This clonotype was counted many times. J is TRBJ2-2 and V is TRBV5-1, with TRBD1 matching over 9 bases. The germline gives CDR1 SGHRS, CDR2 YFSETQ. The CDR3 spans 15 residues. Trimming removed 4 bases from V and 1 base from J; junction bases left unmatched: 2. Here the CDR3 DNA reads TGCGCCAGCAGCGTGGGACAGGGGAACACCGGGGAGCTGTTTTTT. Amino acids: CASSVGQGNTGELFF.

This clonotype occurred many times. This chain uses TRBV20-1 with TRBJ2-7; tentatively, D is TRBD1 (5 bases). Germline V lookup: CDR1 DFQATT, CDR2 SNEGSKA (reference sequence). CDR3 length equals 14 residues. The germline V and J ends were trimmed by 0 bases and 4 bases, with 13 bases remaining between them. The CDR3 nucleotides are TGCAGTGCTAGAGACGGCAGGGAAAGGTACGAGCAGTACTTC. Protein: CSARDGRERYEQYF.

This clonotype was seen at least ten times. This rearrangement joins TRBV18 to TRBJ1-1, with 8 bases aligning to TRBD1. Germline trimming cut 6 bases from V and 3 bases from J; bases unmatched to any gene: 3. Germline-derived CDR1 and CDR2 are KGHSH and LQKENI. This CDR3 comprises 13 residues. CDR3 residues: CASSHRGDTEAFF. The CDR3 DNA follows: TGTGCCAGCTCGCACAGGGGGGACACTGAAGCTTTCTTT.

This clonotype was counted many times. V usage is TRBV5-1 and J usage is TRBJ2-1; 13 bases fit TRBD2. This CDR3 comprises 14 residues. Germline values: CDR1 SGHRS, CDR2 YFSETQ. The ends lost 4 bases at V and 10 bases at J; junction bases unmatched: 5. The CDR3 loop is CASSQLAGGPEQFF. Written as DNA, the CDR3 is TGCGCCAGCAGCCAACTAGCGGGAGGGCCCGAGCAGTTCTTC.

This clonotype was found many times. The CDR3 bases are TGTGCCAGCTCACCATTACAGGGCGGTGAGCAGTTCTTC. Encoded protein: CASSPLQGGEQFF. This chain connects TRBV18 to TRBJ2-1, with D possibly TRBD1 on 6 matching bases. V dropped 2 bases and J dropped 9 bases, with 11 bases sitting between them. The CDR3 spans 13 residues. The V gene's germline CDR1 is KGHSH and CDR2 LQKENI.

The table lists this clonotype with a few counts. This could be a read error, since a much larger clone is one nucleotide away. V and J are TRBV20-1 and TRBJ1-5; D remains ambiguous. The V end was cut by 6 bases, the J end by 6 bases, with 21 bases between. The CDR3 is 15 amino acids. CDR1 is DFQATT and CDR2 is SNEGSKA in the germline V gene (reference sequence). The CDR3: CSATALRERVQPQHF. The CDR3, as DNA: TGCAGTGCCACCGCACTCCGGGAAAGGGTTCAGCCCCAGCATTTT.

This clonotype showed up many times. V usage is TRBV10-3 and J usage is TRBJ2-7, with D possibly matching TRBD2 (6 bases). The V gene lost 10 bases and the J gene lost 7 bases, with 20 bases spanning the gap. Germline lookup yields CDR1 ENHRY and CDR2 SYGVKD. The CDR3 extends over 13 amino acids. The CDR3 reads CATQEHLRGEQYF. The CDR3 DNA sequence: TGTGCCACTCAAGAACATCTTCGGGGGGAGCAGTACTTC.

In this sample, this clonotype turned up many times. The chain recombines TRBV10-3 with TRBJ2-1; D may correspond to TRBD1 or TRBD2 (5 bases each). The length of the CDR3 is 14 residues. CDR1 and CDR2 from the germline V gene are ENHRY and SYGVKD. V lost 6 bases, J lost 0 bases, and 9 bases lay in between. The CDR3 reads CAISGTTSYNEQFF. The DNA for the CDR3 is TGTGCCATCAGCGGGACGACCTCCTACAATGAGCAGTTCTTC.